This T cell receptor beta chain appears in the sequencing data of a study of blood T cell repertoires in COVID-19. Study-level information: Both acute and convalescent COVID-19 samples were obtained from the United States, Italy and Spain. T cells, B-cell-depleted T cells, or PBMCs supplied cDNA or gDNA.

Only in-frame clones appear in the TCRdb table, and some are missing; sequencing was by immunoSEQ multiplex PCR. This table has about 260,000 clones, approximately 90% appearing once. Participants were aged about 18 to 90 years, lived in over 20 US areas, and enrolled virtually. Participants reported their clinical history, and cohort assignment relied on those reports. V gave up 1 base and J gave up 1 base, with 7 bases separating them. Germline CDR1 reads SGHTA; CDR2 reads FQGTGA. This CDR3 spans 14 amino acids. Source material: PBMCs or T cells enriched from blood (not recorded which). The chain recombines TRBV7-3 with TRBJ1-1; D unresolved. The origin of this receptor is a woman aged 18-35 years who had recovered from COVID-19. CDR3 loop: CASSLIAGNTEAFF. In DNA form, the CDR3 reads TGTGCCAGCAGCTTAATAGCGGGGAACACTGAAGCTTTCTTT.